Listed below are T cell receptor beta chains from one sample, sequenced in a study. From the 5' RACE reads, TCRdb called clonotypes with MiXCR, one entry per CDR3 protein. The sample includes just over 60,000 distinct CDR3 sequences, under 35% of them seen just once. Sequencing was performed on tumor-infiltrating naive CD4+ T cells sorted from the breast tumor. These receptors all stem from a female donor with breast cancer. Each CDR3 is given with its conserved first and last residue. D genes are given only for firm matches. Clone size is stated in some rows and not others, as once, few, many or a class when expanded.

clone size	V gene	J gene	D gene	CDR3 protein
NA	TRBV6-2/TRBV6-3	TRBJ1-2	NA	CASSYQQDHYGYTF
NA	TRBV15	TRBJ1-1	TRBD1	CATSRGITGGLEAFF
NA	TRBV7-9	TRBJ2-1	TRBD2	CASSARTSGSFYNEQFF
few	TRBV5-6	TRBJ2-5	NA	CASSFSGPQYF
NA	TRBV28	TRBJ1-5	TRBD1	CASSPGQNNQPQHF
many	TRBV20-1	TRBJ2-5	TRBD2	CSVPGLAQQETQYF
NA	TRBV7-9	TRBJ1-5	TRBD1	CASSIDRDRGASGGNQPQHF
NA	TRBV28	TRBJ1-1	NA	CASSVYGAANTEAFF
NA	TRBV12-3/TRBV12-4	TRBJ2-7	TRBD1	CASSAGTGPYEQYF
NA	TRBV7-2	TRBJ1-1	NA	CASSQQGNTEAFF
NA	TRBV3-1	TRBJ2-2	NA	CASSQQGRTGELFF
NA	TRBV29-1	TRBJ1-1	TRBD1	CGVQKGTGNTEAFF
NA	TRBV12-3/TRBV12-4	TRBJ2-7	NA	CASSPHRRSSYEQYF
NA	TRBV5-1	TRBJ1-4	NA	CASSLDWGQKLFF
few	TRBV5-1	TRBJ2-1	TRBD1	CASSLKTGGHNEQFF
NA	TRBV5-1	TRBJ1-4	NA	CASTPNTGDYEKLFF
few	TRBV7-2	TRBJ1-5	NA	CASSLQSNQPQHF
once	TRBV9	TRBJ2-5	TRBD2	CASSVGGLAGQETQYF
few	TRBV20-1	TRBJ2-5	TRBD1	CSATGTGVKTQYF
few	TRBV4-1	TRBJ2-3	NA	CASSQDGQKETDTQYF
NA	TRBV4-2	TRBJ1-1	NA	CASSHRRGPGTEAFF
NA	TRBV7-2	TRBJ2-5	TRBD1	CASSWDRTLRETQYF
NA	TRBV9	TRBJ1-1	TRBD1	CASSPSPIPGQGMNTEAFF
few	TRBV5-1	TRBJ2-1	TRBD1	CASSPGQGARFGEQFF
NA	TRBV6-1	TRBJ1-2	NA	CASSDRRGLTRSGYTF
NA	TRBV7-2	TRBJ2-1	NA	CASSLGSYERFF
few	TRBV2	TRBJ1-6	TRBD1	CASTAREGQQRSPLHF
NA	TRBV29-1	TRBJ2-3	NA	CSGTETDTQYF
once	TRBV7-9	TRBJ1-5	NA	CASSDIKQPQHF
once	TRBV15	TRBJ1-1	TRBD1	CATRRTGEAFF
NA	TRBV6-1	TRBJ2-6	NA	CASSAGFGANVLTF
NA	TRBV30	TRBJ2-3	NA	CAWSVVRTDTQYF
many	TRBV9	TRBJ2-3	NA	CASSVVGGETDTQYF